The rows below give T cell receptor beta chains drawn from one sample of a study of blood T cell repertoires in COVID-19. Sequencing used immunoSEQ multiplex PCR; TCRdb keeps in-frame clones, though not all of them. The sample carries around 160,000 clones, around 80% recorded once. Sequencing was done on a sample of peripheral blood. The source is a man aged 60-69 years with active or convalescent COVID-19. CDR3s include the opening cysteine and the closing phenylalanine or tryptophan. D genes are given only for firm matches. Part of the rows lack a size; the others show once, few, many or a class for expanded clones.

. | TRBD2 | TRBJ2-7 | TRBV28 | CATGGGYEQYF | TGTGCCACGGGAGGGGGCTACGAGCAGTACTTC
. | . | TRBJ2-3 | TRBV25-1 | CASSEYNGETDTQYF | TGTGCCAGCAGTGAATATAACGGGGAAACAGATACGCAGTATTTT
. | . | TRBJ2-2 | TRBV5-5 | CASSSRGTYTGELFF | TGTGCCAGCAGCTCCAGGGGTACTTACACCGGGGAGCTGTTTTTT
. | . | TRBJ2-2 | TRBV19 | CASSIAYTGYGELFF | TGTGCCAGTAGTATAGCCTATACAGGGTACGGGGAGCTGTTTTTT
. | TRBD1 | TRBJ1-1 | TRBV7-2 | CASSWSGTANTEAFF | TGTGCCAGCAGCTGGTCGGGGACAGCGAACACTGAAGCTTTCTTT
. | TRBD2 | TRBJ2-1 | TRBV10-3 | CAISTSGSYNEQFF | TGTGCCATCAGTACTAGCGGCTCCTACAATGAGCAGTTCTTC
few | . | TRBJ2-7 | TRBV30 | CAWSLGQSYEQYF | TGTGCCTGGAGCCTAGGACAGAGCTACGAGCAGTACTTC
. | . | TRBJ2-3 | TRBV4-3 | CASSQDAAREVGDTQYF | TGCGCCAGCAGCCAAGATGCGGCTAGGGAGGTCGGAGATACGCAGTATTTT
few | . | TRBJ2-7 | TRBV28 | CASSPGLIYEQYF | TGTGCCAGCAGCCCGGGTCTCATCTACGAGCAGTACTTC
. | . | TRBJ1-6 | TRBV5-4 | CASSLAGGRRDSPLHF | TGTGCCAGCAGCTTGGCCGGTGGCAGGCGAGATTCACCCCTCCACTTT
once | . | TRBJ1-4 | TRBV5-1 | CASSLGQVTNEKLFF | TGCGCCAGCAGCTTGGGGCAGGTCACTAATGAAAAACTGTTTTTT
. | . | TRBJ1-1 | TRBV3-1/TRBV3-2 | CASSQDWGGGGTEAFF | TGTGCCAGCAGCCAAGATTGGGGGGGTGGAGGCACTGAAGCTTTCTTT
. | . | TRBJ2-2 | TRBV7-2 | CASSTTGLSTGELFF | TGTGCCAGCAGCACCACGGGACTCTCTACCGGGGAGCTGTTTTTT
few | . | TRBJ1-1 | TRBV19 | CASSPKTGLHTEAFF | TGTGCCAGTAGTCCGAAAACAGGGCTCCACACTGAAGCTTTCTTT
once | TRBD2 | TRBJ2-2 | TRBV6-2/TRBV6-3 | CASTPASGRGGELFF | TGTGCCAGCACCCCCGCGAGCGGGAGGGGCGGGGAGCTGTTTTTT
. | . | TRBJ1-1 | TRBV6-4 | CASSEGRNTEAFF | TGTGCCAGCAGTGAAGGGAGGAACACTGAAGCTTTCTTT
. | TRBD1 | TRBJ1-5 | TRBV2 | CASSEGGQGNQPQHF | TGTGCCAGCAGTGAAGGGGGACAGGGCAATCAGCCCCAGCATTTT
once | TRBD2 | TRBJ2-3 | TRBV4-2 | CASSRGAGVSTDTQYF | TGTGCCAGCAGCCGCGGAGCGGGAGTGAGCACAGATACGCAGTATTTT
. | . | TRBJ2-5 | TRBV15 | CATSREGGPRAQYF | TGTGCCACCAGCAGAGAGGGTGGCCCCAGGGCCCAGTACTTC
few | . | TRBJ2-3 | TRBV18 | CASSDGFGGADTQYF | TGTGCCAGCTCAGATGGTTTTGGAGGGGCAGATACGCAGTATTTT
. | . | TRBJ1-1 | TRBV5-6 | CASSLELATEAFF | TGTGCCAGCAGCTTGGAGTTAGCAACTGAAGCTTTCTTT
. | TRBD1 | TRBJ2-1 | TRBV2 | CASSRQGFSYNEQFF | TGTGCCAGCAGCAGACAGGGCTTCTCCTACAATGAGCAGTTCTTC
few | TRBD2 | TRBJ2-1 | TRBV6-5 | CASLAVNVDEQFF | TGTGCCAGTCTAGCGGTCAATGTGGATGAGCAGTTCTTC
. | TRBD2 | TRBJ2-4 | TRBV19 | CASSRGLAGAGQYF | TGTGCCAGTAGTAGAGGACTAGCGGGAGCTGGTCAGTACTTC
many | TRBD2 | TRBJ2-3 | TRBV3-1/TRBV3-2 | CASSLGLSGRKGTDTQYF | TGTGCCAGCAGCTTAGGGCTTAGCGGGAGGAAGGGCACAGATACGCAGTATTTT
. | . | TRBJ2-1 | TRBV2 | CASKKAGSSYNEQFF | TGTGCCAGCAAAAAAGCAGGCAGCTCCTACAATGAGCAGTTCTTC
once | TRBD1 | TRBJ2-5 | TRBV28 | CASSFSDRGTQYF | TGTGCCAGCAGTTTTTCGGACAGGGGGACCCAGTACTTC
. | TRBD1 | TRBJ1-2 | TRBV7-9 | CASSFGQGADGYTF | TGTGCCAGCAGCTTCGGGCAGGGGGCGGATGGCTACACCTTC